This T cell receptor (beta chain) stems from a study of regulatory T cells in long-lasting Graves disease. This clonotype was seen a few times. Described time point: persistent/refractory GD, antithyroid drugs over 5 years with positive TRAb. RNA from PBMCs was the source of the TCR library. Germline trimming cut 4 bases from V and 3 bases from J; bases unmatched to any gene: 7. The CDR3 contains 15 residues. CDR1 and CDR2 from the germline V gene are LGHDT and YNNKEL (reference sequence). Arm-PCR of CDR3 regions and iRepertoire HTBI primers were the basis on which TCR beta libraries were built. MiXCR, applied by TCRdb to the multiplex PCR reads, yields one record per CDR3 protein. The repertoire holds 650,000 to 700,000 distinct CDR3 sequences, with 25% to 35% as singletons.

The sequence was collected from a female donor with Graves disease. V gene TRBV3-1 combines with J gene TRBJ1-1; 8 bases are a match to TRBD1. The sequencing used peripheral blood mononuclear cells (PBMCs), collected when the disease was refractory, from a patient treated with antithyroid drugs. This CDR3 is CASSRRQGLYTEAFF. The DNA for the CDR3 is TGTGCCAGCAGCCGGAGACAGGGGTTGTACACTGAAGCTTTCTTT. Filled out from reference TRBV3-1 and TRBJ1-1, the complete variable domain reads DTAVSQTPKYLVTQMGNDKSIKCEQNLGHDTMYWYKQDSKKFLKIMFSYNNKELIINETVPNRFSPKSPDKAHLNLHINSLELGDSAVYFCASSRRQGLYTEAFFGQGTRLTVV.